This passage covers 22 T cell receptor beta chains from one sample sequenced in a study of OX40 agonist ivuxolimab in advanced cancers. Here immunoSEQ multiplex PCR was the method, and the copy in TCRdb shows in-frame clones only, minus some. This table holds some 21,000 clones, around nine tenths found once. The sequenced sample was CD4+ or CD8+ T cells sorted from blood, obtained in a trial of the OX40 agonist ivuxolimab. These receptors all stem from an adult with an advanced solid tumor such as melanoma, head and neck, liver or kidney cancer.

The V and J genes are TRBV6-5 and TRBJ2-5; D is ambiguous. The CDR3 spans 11 residues. V lost 4 bases to trimming and J lost 5 bases, with 5 bases between them. The germline gives CDR1 MNHEY, CDR2 SVGAGI. CDR3 DNA sequence: TGTGCCAGCAGTTTCCGGGAGACCCAGTACTTC. Its translation is CASSFRETQYF.

The rearrangement joins TRBV5-1 to TRBJ2-1; D may be TRBD2 (7 bases). V shed 4 bases and J shed 0 bases, with 23 bases lying between them. CDR3 size: 19 residues. Germline V gene sequence: CDR1 SGHRS, CDR2 YFSETQ. CDR3 coding DNA: TGCGCCAGCAGCAACGGACTAGTGGGGGGCCGGAGCTCCTACAATGAGCAGTTCTTC. As protein: CASSNGLVGGRSSYNEQFF.

The rearrangement uses TRBV6-1 and TRBJ1-1; TRBD1 matches at 8 bases. The CDR3 runs to 16 residues. Germline V gives CDR1 MNHNS, CDR2 SASEGT. The junction had 12 bases not matched to a gene; V was cut back by 4 bases and J by 5 bases. DNA of the CDR3: TGTGCCAGCAGTGCCCGGGACAGGCCTATTGGGACTGAAGCTTTCTTT. Translated, it gives CASSARDRPIGTEAFF.

The chain recombines TRBV21-1 with TRBJ2-2. TRBV21-1 is assigned pseudogene status. This CDR3 is 16 amino acids long. CDR3 in amino acids: CASSPGGSDGTGELFF. CDR3 nucleotides: TGTGCCAGCAGCCCCGGGGGCAGCGACGGCACCGGGGAGCTGTTTTTT.

About this clone: Its ends do not fully match the called genes, so a read error is possible. The CDR3 DNA sequence: TGTGCTAGCAGCCGAACGAATGGCTACACCTTC. Protein product: CASSRTNGYTF. The chain recombines TRBV7-7 with TRBJ1-2, with D unresolved. The CDR3 runs 11 residues. Germline CDR1 and CDR2: SSHAT and FNYEAQ (reference sequence).

The rearrangement joins TRBV5-6 to TRBJ2-1; D may be TRBD2 (6 bases). V was shortened by 0 bases and J by 3 bases, with 13 bases between the two germline ends. From germline, CDR1 is SGHDT and CDR2 YYEEEE. This CDR3 is built from 16 residues. Written as DNA, the CDR3 is TGTGCCAGCAGCTTGGGCGGGATGGGGGGCTACAATGAGCAGTTCTTC. Its protein product is CASSLGGMGGYNEQFF.

V gene TRBV7-8 combines with J gene TRBJ1-5; TRBD1 is a possible D gene (5 bases). CDR3 length equals 14 residues. Looked up from germline, CDR1 is SGHVS and CDR2 is FQNEAQ. V lost 5 bases, J lost 3 bases, and 11 bases lay in between. The CDR3 nucleotides read TGTGCCAGCAGCCCATGGGGGAACAATCAGCCCCAGCATTTT. It translates to CASSPWGNNQPQHF.

The J gene is TRBJ1-2, the V gene TRBV27; D is unresolved. Germline CDR1 MNHEY, CDR2 SMNVEV (reference sequence). V was cut by 2 bases and J by 1 base, with 2 bases left in between. The CDR3 is 12 residues long. As DNA, the CDR3 is TGTGCCAGCAGTTTAGGTAACTATGGCTACACCTTC. As protein: CASSLGNYGYTF.

The chain recombines TRBV5-8 with TRBJ1-4, with 8 positions matching TRBD1. Germline V gene data show CDR1 as SGHTS and CDR2 as YDEGEE. V was pared by 0 bases and J by 7 bases, with 5 bases of the junction left unmatched. The CDR3 loop spans 15 amino acids. This chain's CDR3 is CASSLAGQGGEKLFF. Here the CDR3 DNA reads TGTGCCAGCAGCTTGGCAGGACAGGGAGGTGAAAAACTGTTTTTT.

The chain links TRBV13 to TRBJ1-1, with TRBD1 matching over 7 bases. The V gene end was trimmed by 4 bases and the J gene end by 4 bases; junction bases not matched to a gene: 9. The CDR3 totals 15 residues. Per the germline V gene, CDR1 is PRHDT and CDR2 is FYEKMQ (reference sequence). The CDR3 DNA is TGTGCCAGCAGCTACTTTCCAGGGGGGGGCACTGAAGCTTTCTTT. Translation gives CASSYFPGGGTEAFF.

This rearrangement joins TRBV7-9 to TRBJ1-1; TRBD1 matches at 8 bases. Germline V gene lookup returns CDR1 SEHNR and CDR2 FQNEAQ (reference sequence). The CDR3 runs to 15 residues. Germline trimming cut 1 base from V and 4 bases from J; bases unmatched to any gene: 5. This CDR3 reads CASSLESGGFTEAFF. As DNA, the CDR3 is TGTGCCAGCAGCTTAGAATCAGGGGGCTTCACTGAAGCTTTCTTT.

The V call is TRBV27, the J call TRBJ2-1; a weak D match, TRBD2 (5 bases). Looked up from germline, CDR1 is MNHEY and CDR2 is SMNVEV (reference sequence). The V end was cut by 5 bases, the J end by 4 bases, with 9 bases between. The CDR3 runs to 13 residues. CDR3 nucleotide sequence: TGTGCCAGCAGTCTAGGGAGATACAATGAGCAGTTCTTC. This encodes CASSLGRYNEQFF.

The chain combines TRBV19 with TRBJ1-5, with no clear D. Trimming left V 7 bases short and J 2 bases short, with 9 bases between. CDR1 and CDR2 (germline): LNHDA, SQIVND (reference sequence). This CDR3 spans 13 amino acids. CDR3 sequence reads: CASTDGRNQPQHF. The CDR3 bases are TGTGCCAGTACAGACGGACGCAATCAGCCCCAGCATTTT.

The gene calls are TRBV9 and TRBJ1-1, with a weak D call TRBD1 (5 bases). The V and J ends lost 5 bases and 8 bases respectively, with 13 bases between them. The V gene's germline CDR1 is SGDLS and CDR2 YYNGEE. The CDR3 loop spans 12 amino acids. The DNA of the CDR3 is TGTGCCAGCAGAGACTTGACAGAGGAAGCTTTCTTT. Translated, it gives CASRDLTEEAFF.

Concerning this clone itself: A read error may account for a junction end that differs from germline. The chain combines TRBV6-1 with TRBJ1-5; the D gene is possibly TRBD1 (6 bases). This CDR3 has 14 residues. Germline V CDR1 and CDR2: MNHNS, SASEGT. The CDR3 sequence: CASSEGQGHQPRHF. The DNA of the CDR3 is TGTGCCAGCAGTGAAGGCCAGGGACATCAGCCCCGGCATTTT.

V gene TRBV4-1 combines with J gene TRBJ2-7; D gene ambiguous. Germline lookup yields CDR1 MGHRA and CDR2 YSYEKL. This CDR3 comprises 11 residues. The V end was cut by 0 bases, the J end by 6 bases, with 3 bases between. The CDR3 here is CASSQESEQYF. CDR3 bases: TGCGCCAGCAGCCAAGAGTCCGAGCAGTACTTC.

The V and J genes are TRBV29-1 and TRBJ2-5; TRBD2 agrees at 9 bases. Germline V CDR1 and CDR2: SQVTM, ANQGSEA. This CDR3 comprises 14 residues. V lost 3 bases and J lost 9; bases outside the gene matches: 11. The CDR3 region is CSVDLRGGLEAQYF. CDR3 in DNA: TGCAGCGTTGACTTGCGGGGGGGTCTTGAGGCCCAGTACTTC.

The chain links TRBV7-8 to TRBJ2-7, with 7 bases that match TRBD1. J lost 2 bases, V lost 4 bases, and 8 bases had no gene match. This CDR3 is built from 15 residues. Germline lookup yields CDR1 SGHVS and CDR2 FQNEAQ. The CDR3 DNA follows: TGTGCCAGCAGCTATATGTGGGACAGCGCCTACGAGCAGTACTTC. This sequence encodes CASSYMWDSAYEQYF.

The table lists this clone with a count of one. V usage is TRBV9 and J usage is TRBJ1-5; TRBD1 matches at 11 bases. The CDR3 spans 14 residues. Per the germline V gene, CDR1 is SGDLS and CDR2 is YYNGEE. Germline trimming cut 2 bases from V and 6 bases from J; bases unmatched to any gene: 1. The CDR3 coding sequence is TGTGCCAGCAGCGTCGGGACAGGGGGTCAGCCCCAGCATTTT. Amino acids: CASSVGTGGQPQHF.

This clone came up a few times. The genes are TRBV27 and TRBJ1-6; tentatively, D is TRBD1 (5 bases). Germline V gene lookup returns CDR1 MNHEY and CDR2 SMNVEV (reference sequence). Trimming cost V 2 bases and J 13 bases, with 15 bases left between them. This CDR3 contains 14 residues. The CDR3 DNA is TGTGCCAGCAGTTTAGCAGGGCCCTTGGGGCCCCTCCACTTT. This gives the protein CASSLAGPLGPLHF.

CDR3 in DNA: TGTGCCAGCAGCTTAGGTGATGACAGGCTCTCCACCGGGGAGCTGTTTTTT. Translated: CASSLGDDRLSTGELFF. The chain uses TRBV11-3 and TRBJ2-2, with a tentative D call TRBD1 (6 bases). CDR3 length equals 17 residues. Deletions cut 1 base from V and 4 bases from J, with 16 bases between. Germline V gene sequence: CDR1 SGHNT, CDR2 YENEEA.

This rearrangement joins TRBV10-1 to TRBJ1-5, with D possibly matching TRBD1 (6 bases). The CDR3 runs 17 residues. V was cut by 8 bases and J by 2 bases, with 22 bases left in between. Germline V gives CDR1 WNHNN, CDR2 SYGVQD (reference sequence). This CDR3 is CASGGGGLGFGNQPQHF. The CDR3 nucleotides are TGCGCCAGCGGAGGGGGTGGCTTGGGGTTTGGCAATCAGCCCCAGCATTTT.